The 32 T cell receptor beta chains listed next were all sequenced from one sample in a study of PD-1 blockade in mismatch repair-deficient tumors. Time point defined: identical approximately 11-day culture without peptide (control). Assay: immunoSEQ multiplex PCR; the TCRdb copy retains only in-frame clones and omits some. The repertoire holds roughly 13,000 clones, with about nine tenths as singletons. These receptors have no identified antigens. This specimen was cells cultured in vitro, taken from a patient treated with pembrolizumab. All receptors derive from an adult with mismatch repair-deficient cancer.

The chain links TRBV7-9 to TRBJ1-1, with 8 bases identical to TRBD1. The CDR3 covers 18 residues. J gave up 1 base and V 1 base, and 11 bases lay outside the gene matches. Per the germline V gene, CDR1 is SEHNR and CDR2 is FQNEAQ (reference sequence). CDR3 protein: CASSLENRGAGPNTEAFF. As DNA, the CDR3 is TGTGCCAGCAGCTTAGAAAACAGGGGGGCAGGGCCGAACACTGAAGCTTTCTTT. Based on the CDR3 plus reference TRBV7-9 and TRBJ1-1, the full variable domain is DTGVSQNPRHKITKRGQNVTFRCDPISEHNRLYWYRQTLGQGPEFLTYFQNEAQLEKSRLLSDRFSAERPKGSFSTLEIQRTEQGDSAMYLCASSLENRGAGPNTEAFFGQGTRLTVV.

The V gene is TRBV30, the J gene TRBJ2-5; D gene uncertain. The germline CDR1 and CDR2 sequences are GTSNPN and SVGIG (reference sequence). Trimming removed 4 bases at V and 0 bases at J, with 12 bases between. The CDR3 is made up of 14 amino acids. The CDR3 protein is CAWMHERNQETQYF. CDR3 DNA: TGTGCCTGGATGCATGAGCGAAACCAAGAGACCCAGTACTTC.

The rearrangement uses TRBV19 and TRBJ2-2; D remains ambiguous. Germline values: CDR1 LNHDA, CDR2 SQIVND (reference sequence). V was pared by 4 bases and J by 4 bases, with 13 bases between. The CDR3 extends over 15 amino acids. This CDR3 reads CASSRLNEGTGELFF. CDR3 sequence (DNA): TGTGCCAGTAGTAGGCTAAACGAAGGCACCGGGGAGCTGTTTTTT.

V gene TRBV4-1 combines with J gene TRBJ2-7; 12 bases align to TRBD2. The CDR3 runs to 16 residues. The ends lost 5 bases at V and 1 base at J; junction bases unmatched: 6. CDR1 MGHRA and CDR2 YSYEKL come from the germline V gene. The CDR3 loop is CASSVSGTSGSYEQYF. The CDR3 DNA reads TGCGCCAGCAGCGTTTCAGGGACTAGCGGGTCCTACGAGCAGTACTTC.

J is TRBJ2-1 and V is TRBV13, with D possibly matching TRBD2 (6 bases). There are 14 residues in the CDR3. Germline-derived CDR1 and CDR2 are PRHDT and FYEKMQ (reference sequence). V was clipped by 3 bases and J by 8 bases, with 14 bases between them. CDR3 sequence reads: CASSLANWGDEQFF. CDR3 DNA: TGTGCCAGCAGCTTGGCTAATTGGGGGGATGAGCAGTTCTTC.

The chain combines TRBV30 with TRBJ2-6, with 10 bases aligning to TRBD1. CDR1 is GTSNPN and CDR2 is SVGIG in the germline V gene (reference sequence). J gave up 0 bases and V 4 bases, and 6 bases lay outside the gene matches. The CDR3 is 17 residues long. The CDR3 spells CAWKPGQGFSGANVLTF. The DNA for the CDR3 is TGTGCCTGGAAGCCGGGACAGGGGTTCTCTGGGGCCAACGTCCTGACTTTC.

The chain has TRBV28 and TRBJ2-7; weak D call: TRBD1 (5 bases). The CDR3 totals 15 residues. Looked up from germline, CDR1 is MDHEN and CDR2 is SYDVKM. V lost 0 bases and J 4 bases, leaving 13 bases between the germline ends. The CDR3 here is CASSLWGHRNYEQYF. In DNA, the CDR3 is TGTGCCAGCAGTTTATGGGGGCACCGGAATTACGAGCAGTACTTC.

The sample holds one count of this clone. The chain uses TRBV7-3 and TRBJ2-2; D gene uncertain. Trimming shortened V by 2 bases and J by 5 bases, and 6 bases separated the two germline ends. Germline assignment: CDR1 SGHTA and CDR2 FQGTGA. This CDR3 comprises 13 residues. Here the CDR3 DNA reads TGTGCCAGCAGCTTAGGGTGGACCGGGGAGCTGTTTTTT. This gives the protein CASSLGWTGELFF.

The genes are TRBV5-1 and TRBJ2-1; D gene ambiguous. Germline CDR1 reads SGHRS; CDR2 reads YFSETQ. The CDR3 sequence is 13 residues long. V was pared by 0 bases and J by 7 bases, with 8 bases between. The CDR3 loop reads CASSLGPTNEQFF. The CDR3 DNA reads TGCGCCAGCAGCTTGGGCCCAACGAATGAGCAGTTCTTC.

The chain uses TRBV5-6 and TRBJ1-1; D is ambiguous. The V gene's germline CDR1 is SGHDT and CDR2 YYEEEE. The CDR3 contains 13 residues. Between the trimmed V and J ends, which lost 1 base and 1 base, there was a span of 5 bases. As DNA, the CDR3 is TGTGCCAGCAGCTTGAAAGGGAACACTGAAGCTTTCTTT. Its protein product is CASSLKGNTEAFF.

The genes are TRBV4-1 and TRBJ1-4, with D perhaps matching TRBD1 (5 bases). Germline CDR1 is MGHRA and CDR2 is YSYEKL. This CDR3 region has 16 residues. Trimming stripped 4 bases from V and 3 bases from J, with 15 bases between. The CDR3 DNA reads TGCGCCAGCAGCCTCCAACGGGGGGGAGCTAATGAAAAACTGTTTTTT. It yields the protein CASSLQRGGANEKLFF.

The chain combines TRBV6-6 with TRBJ2-1; D ambiguous. This CDR3 is built from 13 residues. CDR1 and CDR2 from the germline V gene are MNHNY and SVGAGI (reference sequence). The V and J ends lost 0 bases and 7 bases respectively, with 7 bases between them. In DNA form, the CDR3 reads TGTGCCAGCAGTTACTCGATGTTAAATGAGCAGTTCTTC. This encodes CASSYSMLNEQFF.

As regards this clone: Relative to the germline gene, one junction end is altered; a read error may explain this. The chain recombines TRBV7-7 with TRBJ2-7, with 10 bases identical to TRBD2. This CDR3 is 18 amino acids long. Germline CDR1 SSHAT, CDR2 FNYEAQ (reference sequence). This CDR3 reads CASSAPNGLAGVAYEQYF. The CDR3 DNA follows: TGTGCTAGCAGCGCCCCAAACGGGCTAGCGGGAGTGGCGTACGAGCAGTACTTC. Combining the CDR3 with reference TRBV7-7 and TRBJ2-7 gives the whole variable domain GAGVSQSPRYKVTKRGQDVTLRCDPISSHATLYWYQQALGQGPEFLTYFNYEAQPDKSGLPSDRFSAERPEGSISTLTIQRTEQRDSAMYRCASSAPNGLAGVAYEQYFGPGTRLTVT.

The chain links TRBV5-1 to TRBJ2-1; D gene unclear. Trimming cost V 9 bases and J 1 base, with 8 bases left between them. The CDR3 has 12 amino acids. In germline, CDR1 is SGHRS, CDR2 YFSETQ. The CDR3 sequence: CATSGSYNEQFF. The CDR3 nucleotides read TGCGCCACCAGTGGTTCCTACAATGAGCAGTTCTTC. Filled out from reference TRBV5-1 and TRBJ2-1, the complete variable domain reads KAGVTQTPRYLIKTRGQQVTLSCSPISGHRSVSWYQQTPGQGLQFLFEYFSETQRNKGNFPGRFSGRQFSNSRSEMNVSTLELGDSALYLCATSGSYNEQFFGPGTRLTVL.

The V and J genes are TRBV29-1 and TRBJ2-1, with a possible D match to TRBD2 (5 bases). CDR1 and CDR2 from the germline V gene are SQVTM and ANQGSEA. This CDR3 region has 13 residues. Trimming shortened V by 8 bases and J by 3 bases, and 14 bases separated the two germline ends. Here the CDR3 DNA reads TGCAGCCTCTATGAAGGAGGCTACAATGAGCAGTTCTTC. This translates into CSLYEGGYNEQFF.

This clone has only a few counts. The V gene is TRBV9, the J gene TRBJ2-1; D is unresolved. CDR1 and CDR2 from the germline V gene are SGDLS and YYNGEE. There are 16 residues in the CDR3. With 0 bases removed from V and 7 bases from J, the gap between germline ends came to 17 bases. CDR3 sequence reads: CASSVEELEFMNEQFF. The CDR3 DNA reads as TGTGCCAGCAGCGTAGAGGAGCTTGAATTTATGAATGAGCAGTTCTTC.

The gene calls are TRBV7-9 and TRBJ1-2; D unclear. The CDR3 loop spans 15 amino acids. CDR1 is SEHNR, CDR2 FQNEAQ, per germline (reference sequence). V gave up 5 bases and J gave up 0 bases, with 13 bases separating them. CDR3 bases: TGTGCCAGCAGCCCCGACATCGGAGCTAACTATGGCTACACCTTC. This codes for CASSPDIGANYGYTF.

The chain has TRBV28 and TRBJ2-7; weak D call: TRBD1 (6 bases). Per germline, CDR1 MDHEN and CDR2 SYDVKM. The CDR3 spans 12 residues. V was shortened by 5 bases and J by 7 bases, with 12 bases between the two germline ends. CDR3 sequence reads: CASSSYRDEQYF. The CDR3 region has the DNA TGTGCCAGCAGTAGTTACAGGGATGAGCAGTACTTC. The full variable domain, rest sourced from reference TRBV28 and TRBJ2-7, is DVKVTQSSRYLVKRTGEKVFLECVQDMDHENMFWYRQDPGLGLRLIYFSYDVKMKEKGDIPEGYSVSREKKERFSLILESASTNQTSMYLCASSSYRDEQYFGPGTRLTVT.

The gene calls are TRBV5-1 and TRBJ1-2; D perhaps matches TRBD1 (5 bases). This CDR3 region has 15 residues. Trimming cost V 4 bases and J 4 bases, with 17 bases left between them. Germline CDR1 and CDR2: SGHRS and YFSETQ. CDR3 region: CASSPGAGTLYGYTF. The CDR3 bases are TGCGCCAGCAGCCCTGGGGCAGGGACCCTCTATGGCTACACCTTC.

The J gene is TRBJ1-1, the V gene TRBV2; D is undetermined. Trimming cost V 5 bases and J 3 bases, with 7 bases left between them. Germline assignment: CDR1 SNHLY and CDR2 FYNNEI. The CDR3 runs 12 residues. The DNA of the CDR3 is TGTGCCAGCAGTAAGGAAGACACTGAAGCTTTCTTT. Protein: CASSKEDTEAFF. The full variable domain, completed using reference TRBV2 and TRBJ1-1, is EPEVTQTPSHQVTQMGQEVILRCVPISNHLYFYWYRQILGQKVEFLVSFYNNEISEKSEIFDDQFSVERPDGSNFTLKIRSTKLEDSAMYFCASSKEDTEAFFGQGTRLTVV.

The chain recombines TRBV30 with TRBJ1-5; perhaps TRBD1 as D (5 bases). The CDR3 covers 16 residues. Germline V gene sequence: CDR1 GTSNPN, CDR2 SVGIG (reference sequence). V lost 3 bases and J lost 2, with 17 bases in between. This CDR3 is CAWRSGGATGNQPQHF. The DNA for the CDR3 is TGTGCCTGGAGATCGGGAGGGGCGACGGGCAATCAGCCCCAGCATTTT. The complete variable domain, with remaining parts taken from reference TRBV30 and TRBJ1-5, reads SQTIHQWPATLVQPVGSPLSLECTVEGTSNPNLYWYRQAAGRGLQLLFYSVGIGQISSEVPQNLSASRPQDRQFILSSKKLLLSDSGFYLCAWRSGGATGNQPQHFGDGTRLSIL.

The chain links TRBV27 to TRBJ2-3; 8 positions match TRBD2. The CDR3 is 18 residues long. V was clipped by 8 bases and J by 4 bases; unmatched bases: 20. Germline lookup yields CDR1 MNHEY and CDR2 SMNVEV (reference sequence). The CDR3 region is CASSSPQLAGKGADTQYF. In nucleotides, the CDR3 is TGTGCCAGCTCCTCTCCCCAATTAGCGGGAAAAGGGGCAGATACGCAGTATTTT.

This rearrangement joins TRBV4-2 to TRBJ2-1; 8 nucleotides align to TRBD2. With V trimmed by 1 base and J by 2 bases, 10 bases remained unmatched. The CDR3 extends over 18 amino acids. Per germline, CDR1 LGHNA and CDR2 YNFKEQ. The CDR3 bases are TGTGCCAGCAGCCAAGTCAGAGCGGGAGTCAACCCCTACAATGAGCAGTTCTTC. This codes for CASSQVRAGVNPYNEQFF.

The CDR3 nucleotides read TGTGCCAGTAGTATAGCGGACAGGGCCCGCAATCAGCCCCAGCATTTT. Protein: CASSIADRARNQPQHF. The rearrangement joins TRBV19 to TRBJ1-5, with 8 bases lining up with TRBD1. Per germline, CDR1 LNHDA and CDR2 SQIVND (reference sequence). V was pared by 1 base and J by 2 bases, with 4 bases of the junction left unmatched. This CDR3 region has 16 residues.

The chain uses TRBV5-5 and TRBJ1-4, with D uncertain. This CDR3 region has 12 residues. V was clipped by 1 base and J by 5 bases, with 3 bases between them. Germline values: CDR1 SGHKS, CDR2 YYEKEE (reference sequence). CDR3 nucleotides: TGTGCCAGCAGCTTGAAGAATGAAAAACTGTTTTTT. Translating it yields CASSLKNEKLFF.

CDR3 sequence: CASSYYPTSGTTDTQYF. The CDR3 DNA follows: TGTGCCAGCAGCTATTACCCCACTAGCGGGACGACAGATACGCAGTATTTT. The chain recombines TRBV11-2 with TRBJ2-3; TRBD2 agrees at 10 bases. J was trimmed by 3 bases and V by 4 bases; bases with no gene match: 10. Germline loops: CDR1 SGHAT, CDR2 FQNNGV. CDR3 size: 17 residues.

The chain employs TRBV28 and TRBJ2-7; D is unresolved. Germline V gives CDR1 MDHEN, CDR2 SYDVKM. The V gene lost 6 bases and the J gene lost 3 bases, with 12 bases spanning the gap. The CDR3 extends over 13 amino acids. CDR3 coding DNA: TGTGCCAGCAGGGCTAGAGGCCTCTACGAGCAGTACTTC. Amino acid sequence: CASRARGLYEQYF.

This chain uses TRBV7-3 with TRBJ2-3, with TRBD2 identical over 10 bases. The germline CDR1 and CDR2 sequences are SGHTA and FQGTGA. The CDR3 spans 14 residues. The V gene end was trimmed by 10 bases and the J gene end by 4 bases; junction bases not matched to a gene: 8. CDR3 sequence (DNA): TGTGCCACCTCGGGACTAGCGTCCCCAGATACGCAGTATTTT. Translated, it gives CATSGLASPDTQYF.

The chain links TRBV7-2 to TRBJ2-5; D is unresolved. The CDR3 is 12 residues long. With 4 bases removed from V and 6 bases from J, the gap between germline ends came to 9 bases. CDR1 and CDR2 (germline): SGHTA, FQGNSA. CDR3 nucleotide sequence: TGTGCCAGCAGCTCGCTCCTCAAGACCCAGTACTTC. Its translation: CASSSLLKTQYF.

A few counts support this clone. The chain employs TRBV7-9 and TRBJ1-2; D is possibly TRBD1 (6 bases). This CDR3 contains 11 residues. Germline-derived CDR1 and CDR2 are SEHNR and FQNEAQ (reference sequence). The germline V and J ends were trimmed by 10 bases and 2 bases, with 8 bases remaining between them. CDR3: CAITGNYGYTF. CDR3 in DNA: TGTGCCATTACAGGGAACTATGGCTACACCTTC.

V usage is TRBV10-3 and J usage is TRBJ1-6; D remains unclear. Germline loops: CDR1 ENHRY, CDR2 SYGVKD. V lost 7 bases and J lost 7, with 8 bases in between. The length of the CDR3 is 12 residues. For the CDR3, the DNA is TGTGCCATCATCGCCGACAATTCACCCCTCCACTTT. This gives the protein CAIIADNSPLHF.

The V gene is TRBV5-1, the J gene TRBJ1-1, with a possible D match to TRBD1 (5 bases). V dropped 4 bases and J dropped 4 bases, with 14 bases sitting between them. Germline CDR1 is SGHRS and CDR2 is YFSETQ. The CDR3 is made up of 14 amino acids. CDR3 sequence reads: CASSPDAGGTEAFF. CDR3 bases: TGCGCCAGCAGCCCCGATGCGGGGGGCACTGAAGCTTTCTTT. The entire variable domain, with the rest obtained from reference TRBV5-1 and TRBJ1-1, is as follows: KAGVTQTPRYLIKTRGQQVTLSCSPISGHRSVSWYQQTPGQGLQFLFEYFSETQRNKGNFPGRFSGRQFSNSRSEMNVSTLELGDSALYLCASSPDAGGTEAFFGQGTRLTVV.